Sequencing of this TCR beta chain was carried out in a study of T cell repertoires in cytomegalovirus infection. Overall study context: Recently described HLA-C-restricted plus well-studied HLA-B-restricted CMV epitopes were used. Matching HLA type, along with CMV infection, was indicated by public TCR beta signatures.

From germline, CDR1 is SGDLS and CDR2 YYNGEE. The V end lost 0 bases, the J end lost 7 bases, and 13 bases lay between the germline ends. CDR3 length: 15 residues. As to this clonotype: Its target is unknown.

Each CDR3 protein is one row after TCRdb ran MiXCR on the reads. The repertoire holds 650,000 to 900,000 distinct CDR3 sequences, 30% to 35% seen once, with about an eighth in the top ten. Findings and limits, study-wide: Predominance within the ex vivo response was attributable to HLA-C-restricted CMV-specific TCR beta clonotypes. Carriers of CMV plus the relevant HLA were identified by cumulative public TCR beta family frequency.

This chain joins TRBV9 and TRBJ2-2; D is unresolved. The TCR was taken from a human donor in good health (CMV status not recorded). Some clones in this sample may be carry-over from other donors' samples. This sample comprised cultured CD8+ T cells from PBMCs, obtained from culture after CMV antigen stimulation. In DNA, the CDR3 is TGTGCCAGCAGCGTAGGAGAACAAGGGAACGGGGAGCTGTTTTTT. Encoded protein: CASSVGEQGNGELFF.